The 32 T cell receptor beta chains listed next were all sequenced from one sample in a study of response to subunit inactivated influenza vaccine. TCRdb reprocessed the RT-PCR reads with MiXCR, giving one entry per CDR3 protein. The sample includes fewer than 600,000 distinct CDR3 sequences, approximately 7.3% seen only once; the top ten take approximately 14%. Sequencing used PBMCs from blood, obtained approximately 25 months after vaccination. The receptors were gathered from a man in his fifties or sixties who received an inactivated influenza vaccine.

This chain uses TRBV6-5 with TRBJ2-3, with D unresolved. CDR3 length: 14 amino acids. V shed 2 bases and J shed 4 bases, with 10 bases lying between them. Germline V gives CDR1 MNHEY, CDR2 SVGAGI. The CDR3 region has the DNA TGTGCCAGCAGTTACGGAAGGCTCGCAGATACGCAGTATTTT. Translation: CASSYGRLADTQYF.

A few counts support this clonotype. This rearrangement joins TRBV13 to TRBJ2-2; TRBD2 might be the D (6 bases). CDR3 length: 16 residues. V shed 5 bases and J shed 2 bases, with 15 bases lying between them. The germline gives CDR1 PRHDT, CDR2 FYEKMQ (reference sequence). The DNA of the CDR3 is TGTGCCAGCAGCGTAGAAGGACTAACCAACACCGGGGAGCTGTTTTTT. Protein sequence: CASSVEGLTNTGELFF.

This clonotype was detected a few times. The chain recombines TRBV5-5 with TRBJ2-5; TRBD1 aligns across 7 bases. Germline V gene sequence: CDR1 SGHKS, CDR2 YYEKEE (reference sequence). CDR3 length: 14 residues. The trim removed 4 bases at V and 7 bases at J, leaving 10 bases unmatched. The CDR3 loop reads CASSPSGGSGTQYF. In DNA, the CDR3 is TGTGCCAGCAGCCCCTCAGGGGGAAGCGGGACCCAGTACTTC.

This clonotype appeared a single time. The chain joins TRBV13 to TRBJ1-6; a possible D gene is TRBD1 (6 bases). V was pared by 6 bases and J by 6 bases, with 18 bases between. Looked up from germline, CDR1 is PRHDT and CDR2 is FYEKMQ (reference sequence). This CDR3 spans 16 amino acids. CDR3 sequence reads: CASRYSSGAGNSPLHF. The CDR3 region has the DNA TGTGCCAGCAGATACTCCTCGGGGGCGGGTAATTCACCCCTCCACTTT.

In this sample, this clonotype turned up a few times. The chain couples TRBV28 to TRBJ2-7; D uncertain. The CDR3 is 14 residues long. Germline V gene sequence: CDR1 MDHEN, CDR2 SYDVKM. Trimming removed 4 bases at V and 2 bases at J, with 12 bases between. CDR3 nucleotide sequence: TGTGCCAGCAGTTCCCCCGCGAGCCCCTACGAGCAGTACTTC. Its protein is CASSSPASPYEQYF.

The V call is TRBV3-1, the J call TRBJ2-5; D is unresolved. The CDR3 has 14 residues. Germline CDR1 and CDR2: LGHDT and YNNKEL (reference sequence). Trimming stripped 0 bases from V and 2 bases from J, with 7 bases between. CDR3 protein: CASSQEEEQETQYF. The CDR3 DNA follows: TGTGCCAGCAGCCAAGAAGAGGAACAAGAGACCCAGTACTTC.

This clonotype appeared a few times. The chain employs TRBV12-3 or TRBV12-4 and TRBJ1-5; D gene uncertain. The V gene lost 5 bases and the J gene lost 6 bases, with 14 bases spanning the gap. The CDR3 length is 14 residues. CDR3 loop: CASSQAPAGQPQHF. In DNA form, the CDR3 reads TGTGCCAGCAGTCAAGCCCCGGCAGGTCAGCCCCAGCATTTT.

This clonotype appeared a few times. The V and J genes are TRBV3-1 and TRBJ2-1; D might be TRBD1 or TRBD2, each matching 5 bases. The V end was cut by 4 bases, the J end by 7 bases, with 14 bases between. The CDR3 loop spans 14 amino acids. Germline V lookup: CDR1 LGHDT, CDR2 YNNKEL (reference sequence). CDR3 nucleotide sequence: TGTGCCAGCAGCCTACGGGGCCTAGGGAATGAGCAGTTCTTC. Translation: CASSLRGLGNEQFF.

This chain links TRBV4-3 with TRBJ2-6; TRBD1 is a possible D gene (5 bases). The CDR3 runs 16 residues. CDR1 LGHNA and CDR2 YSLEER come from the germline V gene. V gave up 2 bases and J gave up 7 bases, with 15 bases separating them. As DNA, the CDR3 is TGCGCCAGCAGCCAATCCCGTCGGCAGGGCGCCAACGTCCTGACTTTC. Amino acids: CASSQSRRQGANVLTF.

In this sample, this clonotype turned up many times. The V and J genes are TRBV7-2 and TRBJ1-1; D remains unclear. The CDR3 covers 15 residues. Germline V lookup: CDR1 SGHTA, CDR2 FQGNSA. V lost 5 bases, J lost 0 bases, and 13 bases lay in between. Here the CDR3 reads CASSPGRPMNTEAFF. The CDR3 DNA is TGTGCCAGCAGCCCAGGACGGCCAATGAACACTGAAGCTTTCTTT.

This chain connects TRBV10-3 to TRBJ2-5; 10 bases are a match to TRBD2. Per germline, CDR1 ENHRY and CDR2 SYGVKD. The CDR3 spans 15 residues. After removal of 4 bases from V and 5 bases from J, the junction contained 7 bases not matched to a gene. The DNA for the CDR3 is TGTGCCATCAGTGCTTCTAGCGGGGGTTGGGAGACCCAGTACTTC. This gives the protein CAISASSGGWETQYF.

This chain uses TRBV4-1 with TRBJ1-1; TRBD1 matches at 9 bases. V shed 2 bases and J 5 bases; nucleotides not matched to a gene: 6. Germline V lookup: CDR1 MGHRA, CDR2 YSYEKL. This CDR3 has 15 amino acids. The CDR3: CASSQSHRGRTEAFF. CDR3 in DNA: TGCGCCAGCAGCCAATCCCACAGGGGGCGGACTGAAGCTTTCTTT.

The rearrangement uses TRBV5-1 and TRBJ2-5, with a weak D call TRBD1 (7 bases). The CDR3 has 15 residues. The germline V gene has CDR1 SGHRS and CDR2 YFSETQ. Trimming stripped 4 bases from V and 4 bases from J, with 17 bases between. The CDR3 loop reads CASSGGGAVAETQYF. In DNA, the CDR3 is TGCGCCAGCAGCGGAGGGGGCGCGGTAGCAGAGACCCAGTACTTC.

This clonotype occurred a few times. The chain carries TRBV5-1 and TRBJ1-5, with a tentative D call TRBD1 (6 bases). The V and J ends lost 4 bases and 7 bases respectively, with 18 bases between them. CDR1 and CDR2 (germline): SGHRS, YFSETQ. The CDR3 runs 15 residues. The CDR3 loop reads CASSPSGTQGQPQHF. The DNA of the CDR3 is TGCGCCAGCAGCCCCTCCGGGACGCAGGGGCAGCCCCAGCATTTT.

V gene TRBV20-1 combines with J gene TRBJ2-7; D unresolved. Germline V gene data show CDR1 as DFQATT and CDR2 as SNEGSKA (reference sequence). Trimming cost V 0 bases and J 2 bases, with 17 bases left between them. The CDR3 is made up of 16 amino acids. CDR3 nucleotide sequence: TGCAGTGCTAGAGACGCAAAACGACCGGACCCCTACGAGCAGTACTTC. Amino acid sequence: CSARDAKRPDPYEQYF.

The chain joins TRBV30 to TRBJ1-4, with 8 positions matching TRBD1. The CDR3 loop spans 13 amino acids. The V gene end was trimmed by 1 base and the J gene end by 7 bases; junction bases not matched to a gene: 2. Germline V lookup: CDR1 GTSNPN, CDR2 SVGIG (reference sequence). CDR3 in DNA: TGTGCCTGGAGTGGCCAGGGGGCTGAAAAACTGTTTTTT. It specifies CAWSGQGAEKLFF. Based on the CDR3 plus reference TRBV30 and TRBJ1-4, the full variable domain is SQTIHQWPATLVQPVGSPLSLECTVEGTSNPNLYWYRQAAGRGLQLLFYSVGIGQISSEVPQNLSASRPQDRQFILSSKKLLLSDSGFYLCAWSGQGAEKLFFGSGTQLSVL.

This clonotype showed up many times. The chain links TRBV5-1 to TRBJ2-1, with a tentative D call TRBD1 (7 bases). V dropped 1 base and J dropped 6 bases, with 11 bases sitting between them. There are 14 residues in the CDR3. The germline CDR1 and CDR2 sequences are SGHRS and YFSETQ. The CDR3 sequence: CASSLWQGGNEQFF. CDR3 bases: TGCGCCAGCAGCTTGTGGCAGGGGGGCAATGAGCAGTTCTTC.

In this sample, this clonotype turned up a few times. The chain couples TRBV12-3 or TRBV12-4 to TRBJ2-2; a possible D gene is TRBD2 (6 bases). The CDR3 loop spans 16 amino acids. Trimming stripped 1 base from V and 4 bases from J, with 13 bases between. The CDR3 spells CASSLGAGIGTGELFF. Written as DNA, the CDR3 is TGTGCCAGCAGTTTAGGGGCGGGGATCGGCACCGGGGAGCTGTTTTTT.

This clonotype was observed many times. The CDR3 DNA reads TGTGCCAGCAGTTTATTCTCGGGACAGGGTCGTGAGACCCAGTACTTC. It specifies CASSLFSGQGRETQYF. This rearrangement joins TRBV27 to TRBJ2-5, with TRBD1 matching over 9 bases. The CDR3 spans 16 residues. With 1 base clipped from V and 5 bases from J, the junction kept 8 bases outside the gene matches. CDR1 and CDR2 (germline): MNHEY, SMNVEV (reference sequence).

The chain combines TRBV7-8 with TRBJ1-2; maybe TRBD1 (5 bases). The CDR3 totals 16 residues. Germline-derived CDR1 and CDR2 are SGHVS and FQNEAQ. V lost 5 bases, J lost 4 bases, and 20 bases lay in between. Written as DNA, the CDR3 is TGTGCCAGCAGCCTTAAGGACCTCGGGACTGGCTATGGCTACACCTTC. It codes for CASSLKDLGTGYGYTF. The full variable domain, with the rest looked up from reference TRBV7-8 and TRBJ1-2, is GAGVSQSPRYKVAKRGQDVALRCDPISGHVSLFWYQQALGQGPEFLTYFQNEAQLDKSGLPSDRFFAERPEGSVSTLKIQRTQQEDSAVYLCASSLKDLGTGYGYTFGSGTRLTVV.

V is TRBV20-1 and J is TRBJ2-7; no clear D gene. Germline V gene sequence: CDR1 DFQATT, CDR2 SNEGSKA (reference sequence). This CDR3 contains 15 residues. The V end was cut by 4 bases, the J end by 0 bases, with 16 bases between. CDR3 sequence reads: CSAKYIGRISYEQYF. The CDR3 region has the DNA TGCAGTGCTAAATATATAGGCAGGATCTCCTACGAGCAGTACTTC.

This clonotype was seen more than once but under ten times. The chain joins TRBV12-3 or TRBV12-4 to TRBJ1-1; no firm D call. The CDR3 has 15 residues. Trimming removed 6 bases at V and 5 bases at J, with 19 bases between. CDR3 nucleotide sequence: TGTGCCAGCAGCGAAGCTGCCTGGGGAGGGACTGAAGCTTTCTTT. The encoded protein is CASSEAAWGGTEAFF.

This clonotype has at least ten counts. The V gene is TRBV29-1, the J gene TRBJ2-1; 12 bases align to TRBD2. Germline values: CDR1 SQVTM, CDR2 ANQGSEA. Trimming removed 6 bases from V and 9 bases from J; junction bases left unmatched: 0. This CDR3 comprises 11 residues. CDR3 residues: CSVGLAGEQFF. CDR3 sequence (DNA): TGCAGCGTGGGACTAGCGGGTGAGCAGTTCTTC.

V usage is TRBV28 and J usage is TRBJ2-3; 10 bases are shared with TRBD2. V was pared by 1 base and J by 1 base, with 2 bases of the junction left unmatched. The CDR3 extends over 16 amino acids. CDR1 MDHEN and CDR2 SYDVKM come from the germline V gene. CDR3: CASSLSSGGRTDTQYF. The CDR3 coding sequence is TGTGCCAGCAGTTTATCTAGCGGGGGCCGCACAGATACGCAGTATTTT. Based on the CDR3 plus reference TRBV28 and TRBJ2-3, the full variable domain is DVKVTQSSRYLVKRTGEKVFLECVQDMDHENMFWYRQDPGLGLRLIYFSYDVKMKEKGDIPEGYSVSREKKERFSLILESASTNQTSMYLCASSLSSGGRTDTQYFGPGTRLTVL.

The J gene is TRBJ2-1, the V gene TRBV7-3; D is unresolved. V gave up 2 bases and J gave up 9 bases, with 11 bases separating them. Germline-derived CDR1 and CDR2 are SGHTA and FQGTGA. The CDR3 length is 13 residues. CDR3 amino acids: CASSLDGSSEQFF. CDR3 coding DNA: TGTGCCAGCAGCTTAGACGGATCGAGTGAGCAGTTCTTC.

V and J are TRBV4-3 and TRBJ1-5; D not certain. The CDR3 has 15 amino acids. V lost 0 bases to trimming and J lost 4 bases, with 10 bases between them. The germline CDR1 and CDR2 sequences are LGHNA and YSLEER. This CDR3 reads CASSQDWEGNQPQHF. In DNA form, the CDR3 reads TGCGCCAGCAGCCAAGATTGGGAGGGAAATCAGCCCCAGCATTTT.

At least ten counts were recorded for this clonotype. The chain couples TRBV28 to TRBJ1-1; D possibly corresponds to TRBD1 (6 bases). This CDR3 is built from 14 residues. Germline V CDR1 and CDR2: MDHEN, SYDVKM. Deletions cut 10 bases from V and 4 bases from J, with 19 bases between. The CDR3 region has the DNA TGTGCCACCAGAGCGGTCGAGGGGGGCACTGAAGCTTTCTTT. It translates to CATRAVEGGTEAFF.

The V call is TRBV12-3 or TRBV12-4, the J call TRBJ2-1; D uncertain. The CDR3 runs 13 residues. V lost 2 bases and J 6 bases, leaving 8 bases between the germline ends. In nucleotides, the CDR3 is TGTGCCAGCAGTTTATTGACGGTCAATGAGCAGTTCTTC. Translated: CASSLLTVNEQFF.

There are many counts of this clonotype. CDR3 DNA sequence: TGCAGTGCTAAATATCCTTCAGGACAGGGGGCGGGCACCGGGGAGCTGTTTTTT. Its translation: CSAKYPSGQGAGTGELFF. The chain couples TRBV20-1 to TRBJ2-2, with 11 positions matching TRBD1. This CDR3 spans 18 amino acids. With V trimmed by 4 bases and J by 4 bases, 14 bases remained unmatched. The germline gives CDR1 DFQATT, CDR2 SNEGSKA (reference sequence).

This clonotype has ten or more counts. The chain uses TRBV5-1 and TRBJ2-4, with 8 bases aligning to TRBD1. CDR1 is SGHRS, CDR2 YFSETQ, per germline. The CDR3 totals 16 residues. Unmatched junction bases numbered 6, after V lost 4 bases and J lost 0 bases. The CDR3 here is CASSDRTGLAKNIQYF. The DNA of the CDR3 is TGCGCCAGCAGCGACCGGACAGGGCTAGCCAAAAACATTCAGTACTTC.

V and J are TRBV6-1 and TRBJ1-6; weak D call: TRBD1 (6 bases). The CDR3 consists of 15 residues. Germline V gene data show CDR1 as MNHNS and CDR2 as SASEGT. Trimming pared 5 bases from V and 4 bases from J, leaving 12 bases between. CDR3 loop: CASSRTGKYNSPLHF. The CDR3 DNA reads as TGTGCCAGCAGTCGTACAGGGAAATATAATTCACCCCTCCACTTT.

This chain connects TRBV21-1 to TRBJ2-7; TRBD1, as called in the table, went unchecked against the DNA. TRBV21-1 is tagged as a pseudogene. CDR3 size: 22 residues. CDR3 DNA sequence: TGTGCCAGCAGCAAAGCGCTTCCTATCGAGAGGGGCGCGCAACCGCGACACTACGAGCAGTACTTC. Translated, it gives CASSKALPIERGAQPRHYEQYF.